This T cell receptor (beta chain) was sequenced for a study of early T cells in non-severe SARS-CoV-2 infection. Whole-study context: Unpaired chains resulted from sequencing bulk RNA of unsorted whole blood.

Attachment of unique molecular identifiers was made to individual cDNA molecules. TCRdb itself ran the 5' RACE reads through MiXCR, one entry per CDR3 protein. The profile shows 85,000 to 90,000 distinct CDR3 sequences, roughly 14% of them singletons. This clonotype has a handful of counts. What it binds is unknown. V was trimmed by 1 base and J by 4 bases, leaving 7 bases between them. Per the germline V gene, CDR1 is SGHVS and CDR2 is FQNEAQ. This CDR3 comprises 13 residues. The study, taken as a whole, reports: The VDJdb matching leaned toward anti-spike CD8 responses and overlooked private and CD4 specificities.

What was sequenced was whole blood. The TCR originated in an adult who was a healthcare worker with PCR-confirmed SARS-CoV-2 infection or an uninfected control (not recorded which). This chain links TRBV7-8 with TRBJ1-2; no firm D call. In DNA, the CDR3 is TGTGCCAGCAGCTTAGTGGGTTCCTATGGCTACACCTTC. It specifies CASSLVGSYGYTF.